This T cell receptor beta chain was found in a study of blood T cell repertoires in COVID-19. Study-level background: Samples of COVID-19 (acute and convalescent) were obtained from the United States, Italy and Spain. PBMCs, B-cell-depleted T cells, or T cells were the source of the cDNA or gDNA that made up the material.

The length of the CDR3 is 12 residues. Trimming shortened V by 8 bases and J by 1 base, and 8 bases separated the two germline ends. Original processing methods: How many nucleated cells were present was estimated from reference gene primer amplification. TCRdb keeps only in-frame clones here, not all; method: immunoSEQ multiplex PCR. Clone size and V and J calls were adopted from that table, with D and trimming inferred from the DNA. The sample holds 150,000 to 200,000 clones, roughly 79% seen once. The clonotype was recovered from a man in his sixties with active or convalescent COVID-19. Sequenced: peripheral blood. The chain carries TRBV12-3 or TRBV12-4 and TRBJ1-2; D uncertain. CDR3 residues: CASSGLNYGYTF. In DNA, the CDR3 is TGTGCCAGCTCTGGGCTTAACTATGGCTACACCTTC.